The 31 T cell receptor beta chains reported below all come from one sample, sequenced in a study of T cells in Graves' hyperthyroidism and ophthalmopathy. There were TCR beta CDR3 regions amplified from RNA transcripts. The HTBI primer set was used in a first-round RT-PCR of the TCR CDR3. TCRdb used MiXCR to reprocess the multiplex PCR reads, holding one entry per CDR3 protein. The sample carries 200,000 to 250,000 distinct CDR3 sequences, 16% recorded once. Sequenced: blood. Receptors were obtained from a woman younger than 30 with Graves' ophthalmopathy.

Points on this clonotype: A read error may produce the germline difference seen at one junction end. This chain joins TRBV30 and TRBJ1-1, with a possible D match to TRBD1 (6 bases). The germline gives CDR1 GTSNPN, CDR2 SVGIG (reference sequence). The CDR3 covers 15 residues. This CDR3 reads CAWTLLGRWDTQAFF. The DNA for the CDR3 is TGTGCCTGGACCCTCCTGGGCAGGTGGGACACTCAAGCTTTCTTT.

In its sample, this clonotype was seen many times. V and J are TRBV12-3 or TRBV12-4 and TRBJ1-1; D is uncertain. The CDR3 runs 17 residues. V lost 6 bases to trimming and J lost 5 bases, with 25 bases between them. The CDR3 nucleotides are TGTGCCAGCAGAACGGGTCAGACAAACTCGGTGTGGACTGAAGCTTTCTTT. This translates into CASRTGQTNSVWTEAFF.

This clonotype appeared many times. The chain recombines TRBV29-1 with TRBJ2-1; possibly TRBD2 for D (6 bases). This CDR3 has 13 amino acids. In germline, CDR1 is SQVTM, CDR2 ANQGSEA. V dropped 3 bases and J dropped 15 bases, with 21 bases sitting between them. The CDR3 here is CSVEGGPPGVRFF. CDR3 DNA sequence: TGCAGCGTTGAGGGGGGACCCCCTGGAGTTCGGTTCTTC.

The rearrangement links TRBV19 to TRBJ1-1; D is perhaps TRBD1 (5 bases). Trimming removed 1 base at V and 6 bases at J, with 12 bases between. This CDR3 has 14 residues. Germline CDR1 LNHDA, CDR2 SQIVND (reference sequence). The CDR3 here is CASSIGGASAEAFF. CDR3 nucleotide sequence: TGTGCCAGTAGTATAGGCGGGGCCAGCGCTGAAGCTTTCTTT.

This clonotype was seen many times. The chain is built from TRBV6-2 or TRBV6-3 and TRBJ2-3; D is possibly TRBD1 or TRBD2 (5 bases each). Per the germline V gene, CDR1 is MNHEY and CDR2 is SVGEGT. Trimming left V 7 bases short and J 2 bases short, with 13 bases between. The length of the CDR3 is 14 residues. The CDR3 nucleotides are TGTGCCAGCATTAGGGACGAAGTCACAGATACGCAGTATTTT. Its protein is CASIRDEVTDTQYF.

The chain uses TRBV20-1 and TRBJ2-1; D could derive from TRBD1 or TRBD2 (6 bases each). This CDR3 region has 15 residues. The V end was cut by 3 bases, the J end by 6 bases, with 18 bases between. CDR1 and CDR2 (germline): DFQATT, SNEGSKA (reference sequence). Here the CDR3 reads CSASGSTGAGNEQFF. DNA for the CDR3: TGCAGTGCTAGCGGCTCGACGGGGGCAGGCAATGAGCAGTTCTTC.

The chain has TRBV10-2 and TRBJ1-6, with TRBD1 matching over 7 bases. The ends lost 8 bases at V and 7 bases at J; junction bases unmatched: 11. CDR1 and CDR2 from the germline V gene are WSHSY and SAAADI. This CDR3 spans 15 amino acids. The CDR3 reads CASRDREPWNSPLHF. CDR3 coding DNA: TGCGCCAGCCGAGACAGGGAGCCGTGGAATTCACCCCTCCACTTT.

The chain has TRBV3-1 and TRBJ2-7; no definite D call. This CDR3 is 15 amino acids long. The V gene lost 0 bases and the J gene lost 4 bases, with 13 bases spanning the gap. Germline assignment: CDR1 LGHDT and CDR2 YNNKEL (reference sequence). CDR3: CASSQEGSSTYEQYF. CDR3 bases: TGTGCCAGCAGCCAAGAAGGAAGTAGTACTTACGAGCAGTACTTC.

J is TRBJ1-1 and V is TRBV19; TRBD1 matches at 7 bases. The J segment lost 3 bases and the V segment lost 3 bases, leaving 1 base of the junction unmatched. The germline gives CDR1 LNHDA, CDR2 SQIVND (reference sequence). The CDR3 runs to 13 residues. CDR3 protein: CASSITGDTEAFF. CDR3 bases: TGTGCCAGTAGTATCACAGGGGACACTGAAGCTTTCTTT.

This clonotype was detected ten times or more. This chain joins TRBV28 and TRBJ1-1, with D possibly TRBD1 on 6 matching bases. The germline CDR1 and CDR2 sequences are MDHEN and SYDVKM. The CDR3 is 14 residues long. V shed 1 base and J shed 1 base, with 7 bases lying between them. The CDR3 nucleotides are TGTGCCAGCAGTTTATCACAGGGGAACACTGAAGCTTTCTTT. It yields the protein CASSLSQGNTEAFF.

This clonotype was observed at least ten times. The chain uses TRBV11-2 and TRBJ1-2; 8 bases fit TRBD1. The trim removed 5 bases at V and 2 bases at J, leaving 1 base unmatched. Germline CDR1 SGHAT, CDR2 FQNNGV. CDR3 length: 13 residues. The CDR3 loop reads CASSRDRNYGYTF. The CDR3, as DNA: TGTGCCAGCAGCCGGGACAGGAACTATGGCTACACCTTC. The full variable domain, in which reference TRBV11-2 and TRBJ1-2 provide the parts outside the CDR3, is EAGVAQSPRYKIIEKRQSVAFWCNPISGHATLYWYQQILGQGPKLLIQFQNNGVVDDSQLPKDRFSAERLKGVDSTLKIQPAKLEDSAVYLCASSRDRNYGYTFGSGTRLTVV.

As regards this clonotype: With a much larger clone just one base away, this may be a read error. The chain is built from TRBV15 and TRBJ1-5; D perhaps matches TRBD1 (5 bases). Germline CDR1 is LNHNV and CDR2 is YYDKDF (reference sequence). The CDR3 sequence is 15 residues long. Written as DNA, the CDR3 is TGTGCCACCATCAGAGAATCAGGGTCCGGTCAGCCCCAGCATTTT. Translated: CATIRESGSGQPQHF. Supplemented by reference TRBV15 and TRBJ1-5, the full variable domain reads DAMVIQNPRYQVTQFGKPVTLSCSQTLNHNVMYWYQQKSSQAPKLLFHYYDKDFNNEADTPDNFQSRRPNTSFCFLDIRSPGLGDTAMYLCATIRESGSGQPQHFGDGTRLSIL.

This clonotype was detected ten times or more. The chain combines TRBV28 with TRBJ1-5; D is uncertain. The V gene lost 4 bases and the J gene lost 0 bases, with 7 bases spanning the gap. The CDR3 totals 14 residues. Germline V gene sequence: CDR1 MDHEN, CDR2 SYDVKM. This chain's CDR3 is CASSSVYSNQPQHF. The CDR3 bases are TGTGCCAGCAGTTCTGTTTATAGCAATCAGCCCCAGCATTTT. The full variable domain, in which reference TRBV28 and TRBJ1-5 provide the parts outside the CDR3, is DVKVTQSSRYLVKRTGEKVFLECVQDMDHENMFWYRQDPGLGLRLIYFSYDVKMKEKGDIPEGYSVSREKKERFSLILESASTNQTSMYLCASSSVYSNQPQHFGDGTRLSIL.

This clonotype was counted ten times or more. The chain has TRBV6-2 or TRBV6-3 and TRBJ1-5; D unclear. The CDR3 contains 17 residues. CDR1 and CDR2 from the germline V gene are MNHEY and SVGEGT. V gave up 6 bases and J gave up 0 bases, with 18 bases separating them. The CDR3 reads CASSPPFFKYSNQPQHF. DNA of the CDR3: TGTGCCAGCAGCCCCCCCTTCTTCAAATATAGCAATCAGCCCCAGCATTTT.

The chain couples TRBV20-1 to TRBJ1-1; D gene uncertain. Germline CDR1 is DFQATT and CDR2 is SNEGSKA (reference sequence). The CDR3 covers 13 residues. DNA for the CDR3: TGCAAAGTAGAACGTTCTAGGGTCACTGAAGCTTTCTTT. Protein product: CKVERSRVTEAFF.

At least ten counts were recorded for this clonotype. The rearrangement uses TRBV28 and TRBJ2-2; D possibly matches TRBD1 or TRBD2 (5 bases each). CDR1 MDHEN and CDR2 SYDVKM come from the germline V gene. V was pared by 6 bases and J by 2 bases, with 10 bases between. This CDR3 spans 14 amino acids. For the CDR3, the DNA is TGTGCCAGCAGCAGGGACGGAAACACCGGGGAGCTGTTTTTT. Protein: CASSRDGNTGELFF.

This clonotype appeared many times. The rearrangement links TRBV12-3 or TRBV12-4 to TRBJ1-1, with D possibly TRBD1 on 6 matching bases. This CDR3 contains 13 residues. The V gene lost 7 bases and the J gene lost 5 bases, with 14 bases spanning the gap. The CDR3 DNA is TGTGCCAGCATAGGGGGGGGGAGGACTGAAGCTTTCTTT. This codes for CASIGGGRTEAFF.

The V and J genes are TRBV2 and TRBJ2-7; D possibly corresponds to TRBD1 (6 bases). This CDR3 is built from 13 residues. V was shortened by 7 bases and J by 3 bases, with 13 bases between the two germline ends. Germline V gene data show CDR1 as SNHLY and CDR2 as FYNNEI. CDR3 nucleotide sequence: TGTGCCAGCACTGCAGGGGTTTACTACGAGCAGTACTTC. Amino acids: CASTAGVYYEQYF.

Ten or more counts support this clonotype. This chain connects TRBV30 to TRBJ2-3; maybe TRBD1 (6 bases). The CDR3 loop spans 12 amino acids. Germline CDR1 is GTSNPN and CDR2 is SVGIG (reference sequence). Trimming took off 5 bases at V and 0 bases at J, with 6 bases between the two ends. The CDR3 is CAWGTSTDTQYF. For the CDR3, the DNA is TGTGCCTGGGGGACAAGCACAGATACGCAGTATTTT.

The V gene is TRBV15, the J gene TRBJ2-3; D may be TRBD1 or TRBD2 (5 bases each). The CDR3 has 16 amino acids. Trimming stripped 1 base from V and 6 bases from J, with 17 bases between. Germline V gene lookup returns CDR1 LNHNV and CDR2 YYDKDF (reference sequence). In DNA form, the CDR3 reads TGTGCCACCAGCAGAGCCCGGGACGGACTCTCGGATACGCAGTATTTT. This translates into CATSRARDGLSDTQYF.

This clonotype has ten or more counts. The rearrangement joins TRBV20-1 to TRBJ1-5, with D unclear. Trimming removed 2 bases at V and 3 bases at J, with 14 bases between. From germline, CDR1 is DFQATT and CDR2 SNEGSKA (reference sequence). There are 15 residues in the CDR3. This chain's CDR3 is CSARRRAGFNQPQHF. CDR3 nucleotide sequence: TGCAGTGCTAGAAGGCGAGCAGGTTTCAATCAGCCCCAGCATTTT.

This clonotype was seen ten or more times. The chain uses TRBV19 and TRBJ2-3; D is possibly TRBD2 (5 bases). This CDR3 spans 14 amino acids. Deletions cut 10 bases from V and 5 bases from J, with 19 bases between. Germline V gene data show CDR1 as LNHDA and CDR2 as SQIVND (reference sequence). This CDR3 reads CATSSSRQGDTQYF. In DNA form, the CDR3 reads TGTGCCACTAGCTCTTCGAGACAAGGAGATACGCAGTATTTT.

Worth noting for this clonotype: Given a much more abundant clone one base away, this may be a read error. The V gene is TRBV4-2, the J gene TRBJ2-7; D tentatively reads TRBD1 or TRBD2 (5 bases each). Trimming removed 5 bases at V and 7 bases at J, with 15 bases between. The length of the CDR3 is 13 residues. The germline gives CDR1 LGHNA, CDR2 YNFKEQ. The CDR3 DNA reads as TGTGCCAGCAGCAGACACGGGGCAAGGGAGCAGTACTTC. It translates to CASSRHGAREQYF.

V usage is TRBV20-1 and J usage is TRBJ2-3; D is undetermined. Trimming removed 0 bases from V and 1 base from J, with 17 bases in between. CDR3 size: 17 residues. The germline V gene has CDR1 DFQATT and CDR2 SNEGSKA (reference sequence). CDR3 sequence reads: CSARDLGAHDGTDTQYF. Written as DNA, the CDR3 is TGCAGTGCTAGAGATCTAGGAGCCCACGATGGCACAGATACGCAGTATTTT.

This clonotype was counted ten times or more. The J gene is TRBJ2-1, the V gene TRBV6-2 or TRBV6-3, with 10 bases fitting TRBD2. Germline CDR1 and CDR2: MNHEY and SVGEGT. CDR3 length equals 16 residues. V trimming: 2 bases; J trimming: 2 bases; junction bases outside the gene matches: 3. The CDR3 reads CASSYGLAAAYNEQFF. The CDR3 region has the DNA TGTGCCAGCAGTTACGGACTAGCGGCCGCCTACAATGAGCAGTTCTTC.

There are many counts of this clonotype. The gene calls are TRBV20-1 and TRBJ2-5; D unclear. V lost 5 bases to trimming and J lost 1 base, with 8 bases between them. This CDR3 is 12 amino acids long. Germline values: CDR1 DFQATT, CDR2 SNEGSKA (reference sequence). The CDR3 spells CSAFDGQETQYF. CDR3 DNA sequence: TGCAGTGCTTTCGACGGCCAAGAGACCCAGTACTTC.

This clonotype was counted at least ten times. This rearrangement joins TRBV2 to TRBJ2-7; 9 bases map to TRBD2. The CDR3 loop spans 15 amino acids. Germline-derived CDR1 and CDR2 are SNHLY and FYNNEI. J was trimmed by 6 bases and V by 1 base; bases with no gene match: 7. The CDR3 loop is CASSEGRASGIEQYF. The CDR3 bases are TGTGCCAGCAGTGAAGGGAGGGCTAGCGGGATCGAGCAGTACTTC. Based on the CDR3 plus reference TRBV2 and TRBJ2-7, the full variable domain is EPEVTQTPSHQVTQMGQEVILRCVPISNHLYFYWYRQILGQKVEFLVSFYNNEISEKSEIFDDQFSVERPDGSNFTLKIRSTKLEDSAMYFCASSEGRASGIEQYFGPGTRLTVT.

This clonotype showed up many times. The CDR3 DNA reads TGTGCCAGCAGCCGGGGGACAGGGGGCTTGAACACTGAAGCTTTCTTT. As protein: CASSRGTGGLNTEAFF. The chain uses TRBV5-6 and TRBJ1-1; 12 bases agree with TRBD1. The CDR3 is made up of 16 amino acids. Trimming removed 4 bases from V and 0 bases from J; junction bases left unmatched: 4. Germline-derived CDR1 and CDR2 are SGHDT and YYEEEE.

This clonotype occurred a few times. A much larger clone differs by one base, so this may be a read error. The chain combines TRBV6-1 with TRBJ2-3; a possible D gene is TRBD2 (6 bases). Germline values: CDR1 MNHNS, CDR2 SASEGT. The germline V and J ends were trimmed by 5 bases and 3 bases, with 15 bases remaining between them. CDR3 length equals 15 residues. CDR3 region: CASSYARRGTDTQYF. The DNA of the CDR3 is TGTGCCAGCAGTTACGCGCGGAGGGGAACAGATACGCAGTATTTT.

This clonotype was observed at least ten times. V gene TRBV10-3 combines with J gene TRBJ2-1; 7 bases fit TRBD2. V shed 6 bases and J 8 bases; nucleotides not matched to a gene: 4. Germline loops: CDR1 ENHRY, CDR2 SYGVKD. The CDR3 spans 12 residues. The CDR3 protein is CAIRGGGDEQFF. In nucleotides, the CDR3 is TGTGCCATCAGGGGGGGGGGGGATGAGCAGTTCTTC.

This clonotype occurred many times. CDR3 amino acids: CASSLFNPGTGDVAFF. The CDR3 nucleotides are TGTGCCAGCTCACTTTTCAACCCCGGGACAGGGGATGTAGCTTTCTTT. V usage is TRBV18 and J usage is TRBJ1-1; TRBD1 agrees at 10 bases. The CDR3 length is 16 residues. Germline CDR1 KGHSH, CDR2 LQKENI. V lost 4 bases to trimming and J lost 10 bases; unmatched junction nucleotides: 15.